Below are 22 T cell receptor beta chains sequenced from a single sample in a study of blood T cell repertoires in COVID-19. Assay used: immunoSEQ multiplex PCR; TCRdb lists only in-frame clones, some missing. The sample has 250,000 or so clones, about 90% seen once. The sequenced sample consisted of peripheral blood. The source of these receptors is a woman in her sixties or seventies with COVID-19, enrolled during active disease.

The chain is built from TRBV7-9 and TRBJ2-2; D gene unclear. Germline values: CDR1 SEHNR, CDR2 FQNEAQ (reference sequence). V was trimmed by 6 bases and J by 8 bases, leaving 13 bases between them. The CDR3 is made up of 13 amino acids. CDR3 region: CASRRTGPGELFF. DNA of the CDR3: TGTGCCAGCAGGAGAACGGGTCCAGGGGAGCTGTTTTTT.

This chain joins TRBV29-1 and TRBJ1-2; perhaps TRBD1 as D (5 bases). This CDR3 is 13 amino acids long. V was trimmed by 0 bases and J by 4 bases, leaving 9 bases between them. Germline V lookup: CDR1 SQVTM, CDR2 ANQGSEA. CDR3 sequence: CSVEDSGRYGYTF. The CDR3 nucleotides read TGCAGCGTTGAAGATTCAGGGCGCTATGGCTACACCTTC.

The rearrangement uses TRBV24-1 and TRBJ1-2, with 7 bases that match TRBD1. Germline CDR1 is KGHDR and CDR2 is SFDVKD. This CDR3 is 14 amino acids long. The trim removed 8 bases at V and 6 bases at J, leaving 11 bases unmatched. The CDR3 coding sequence is TGTGCCACCAATGGTACAGGGGTCGGTCATGGCTACACCTTC. Translated, it gives CATNGTGVGHGYTF.

The chain has TRBV5-1 and TRBJ1-2; 7 bases are shared with TRBD1. Germline CDR1 is SGHRS and CDR2 is YFSETQ. Unmatched junction bases numbered 7, after V lost 0 bases and J lost 8 bases. There are 14 residues in the CDR3. The CDR3 DNA sequence: TGCGCCAGCAGCTTGGGAGGGACAGTCCAAGGCTACACCTTC. It translates to CASSLGGTVQGYTF. The variable domain in full, with the rest retrieved from reference TRBV5-1 and TRBJ1-2, is KAGVTQTPRYLIKTRGQQVTLSCSPISGHRSVSWYQQTPGQGLQFLFEYFSETQRNKGNFPGRFSGRQFSNSRSEMNVSTLELGDSALYLCASSLGGTVQGYTFGSGTRLTVV.

The chain couples TRBV7-3 to TRBJ1-2; a weak D match, TRBD1 (6 bases). Looked up from germline, CDR1 is SGHTA and CDR2 is FQGTGA. The CDR3 consists of 13 residues. Between the trimmed V and J ends, which lost 5 bases and 2 bases, there was a span of 9 bases. CDR3 protein: CASSPDRNYGYTF. CDR3 nucleotides: TGTGCCAGCAGCCCGGACAGAAACTATGGCTACACCTTC.

This clone was detected a few times. CDR3 DNA sequence: TGTGCTAGTGGTTGGACAGCTCCTAGCAATCAGCCCCAGCATTTT. Translated, it gives CASGWTAPSNQPQHF. V and J are TRBV12-5 and TRBJ1-5, with D possibly matching TRBD1 (6 bases). The CDR3 is 15 residues long. The germline CDR1 and CDR2 sequences are LGHNT and FRNRAP. V was cut by 4 bases and J by 0 bases, with 10 bases left in between.

The V call is TRBV9, the J call TRBJ2-3; no clear D gene. Per the germline V gene, CDR1 is SGDLS and CDR2 is YYNGEE. The CDR3 covers 12 residues. V was clipped by 3 bases and J by 2 bases, with 4 bases between them. CDR3 residues: CASSALTDTQYF. The CDR3 DNA is TGTGCCAGCAGCGCCCTCACAGATACGCAGTATTTT.

The chain links TRBV4-3 to TRBJ1-6, with D perhaps matching TRBD1 (6 bases). The germline gives CDR1 LGHNA, CDR2 YSLEER. CDR3 size: 17 residues. V lost 0 bases and J 10 bases, leaving 19 bases between the germline ends. CDR3 protein: CASSQDGGGRSPSPLHF. CDR3 DNA: TGCGCCAGCAGCCAAGACGGGGGCGGGAGAAGCCCGTCACCCCTCCACTTT.

The chain recombines TRBV18 with TRBJ1-5; D perhaps matches TRBD1 (5 bases). Trimming removed 1 base from V and 0 bases from J, with 13 bases in between. CDR1 is KGHSH and CDR2 is LQKENI in the germline V gene. The CDR3 runs to 17 residues. The CDR3 DNA sequence: TGTGCCAGCTCACCACGGGGACTCGGGAGTAGCAATCAGCCCCAGCATTTT. Translation gives CASSPRGLGSSNQPQHF.

V and J are TRBV25-1 and TRBJ1-1, with 11 bases that match TRBD1. With 3 bases clipped from V and 4 bases from J, the junction kept 4 bases outside the gene matches. The V gene's germline CDR1 is MGHDK and CDR2 SYGVNS. CDR3 length: 15 residues. The DNA of the CDR3 is TGTGCCAGCAGTGATAAAGGGACAGGGGGCACTGAAGCTTTCTTT. It specifies CASSDKGTGGTEAFF. Full variable domain (rest looked up from reference TRBV25-1 and TRBJ1-1): EADIYQTPRYLVIGTGKKITLECSQTMGHDKMYWYQQDPGMELHLIHYSYGVNSTEKGDLSSESTVSRIRTEHFPLTLESARPSHTSQYLCASSDKGTGGTEAFFGQGTRLTVV.

The gene calls are TRBV7-8 and TRBJ2-7; tentatively, D is TRBD1 (6 bases). Germline V gene sequence: CDR1 SGHVS, CDR2 FQNEAQ. The CDR3 has 14 residues. Between the trimmed V and J ends, which lost 4 bases and 2 bases, there was a span of 12 bases. The CDR3 sequence: CASSSLQGTYEQYF. CDR3 DNA: TGTGCCAGCAGCTCGTTACAGGGAACCTACGAGCAGTACTTC.

This sequence joins TRBV9 and TRBJ2-4; D gene unclear. Trimming took off 6 bases at V and 0 bases at J, with 13 bases between the two ends. The length of the CDR3 is 15 residues. Germline V gene sequence: CDR1 SGDLS, CDR2 YYNGEE. This CDR3 reads CASTRLEEAKNIQYF. In nucleotides, the CDR3 is TGTGCCAGCACGCGGCTCGAGGAAGCCAAAAACATTCAGTACTTC.

The chain employs TRBV11-2 and TRBJ2-6; D ambiguous. The CDR3 has 14 amino acids. Germline CDR1 and CDR2: SGHAT and FQNNGV. The V end lost 5 bases, the J end lost 0 bases, and 5 bases lay between the germline ends. As DNA, the CDR3 is TGTGCCAGCAGCCAAAACTCTGGGGCCAACGTCCTGACTTTC. Protein product: CASSQNSGANVLTF.

The chain combines TRBV23-1 with TRBJ1-3; D is possibly TRBD1 (5 bases). TRBV23-1 is sorted into the ORF group, with uncertain function. The CDR3 length is 16 residues. Trimming pared 2 bases from V and 1 base from J, leaving 12 bases between. The CDR3 bases are TGCGCCAGCAGTCAAGCCGGGAGACAGTCTGGAAACACCATATATTTT. Translated, it gives CASSQAGRQSGNTIYF.

In this sample, this clone turned up a few times. The chain links TRBV4-3 to TRBJ1-1, with a weak D call TRBD1 (5 bases). V was cut by 1 base and J by 0 bases, with 6 bases left in between. The CDR3 has 14 amino acids. The V gene's germline CDR1 is LGHNA and CDR2 YSLEER. The CDR3 reads CASSQATVNTEAFF. The DNA of the CDR3 is TGCGCCAGCAGCCAAGCGACAGTGAACACTGAAGCTTTCTTT.

The V call is TRBV18, the J call TRBJ1-5; 12 bases match TRBD1. Germline V gene sequence: CDR1 KGHSH, CDR2 LQKENI. Trimming took 3 bases from V and 7 from J; bases not matched to a gene: 4. There are 15 residues in the CDR3. The CDR3 DNA sequence: TGTGCCAGCTCACCGGGACAGGGGGCTGTGCAGCCCCAGCATTTT. Residues: CASSPGQGAVQPQHF.

The genes are TRBV5-4 and TRBJ1-1, with TRBD1 matching 8 bases. This CDR3 contains 16 residues. Germline V gene lookup returns CDR1 SGHNT and CDR2 YYREEE (reference sequence). V shed 5 bases, J shed 6 bases, and the junction held 15 bases outside the gene matches. CDR3 residues: CASRKAFGQGGAEAFF. CDR3 nucleotide sequence: TGTGCCAGCAGGAAGGCGTTCGGACAGGGAGGGGCTGAAGCTTTCTTT.

The gene calls are TRBV3-1 (or the pseudogene TRBV3-2) and TRBJ2-3; weak D call: TRBD2 (5 bases). This CDR3 is 16 amino acids long. Germline CDR1 and CDR2: LGHDT and YNNKEL (reference sequence). V lost 3 bases and J lost 5, with 18 bases in between. The chain's CDR3 is CASSQRGRGSLDTQYF. The DNA of the CDR3 is TGTGCCAGCAGCCAGAGAGGGAGAGGGAGTTTAGATACGCAGTATTTT.

The chain joins TRBV25-1 to TRBJ1-2; 10 bases fit TRBD1. Germline CDR1 MGHDK, CDR2 SYGVNS. This CDR3 has 18 amino acids. V was pared by 0 bases and J by 8 bases, with 15 bases of the junction left unmatched. The CDR3: CASSEYKVADRGERGYTF. CDR3 nucleotides: TGTGCCAGCAGTGAATATAAAGTTGCGGACAGGGGGGAAAGGGGCTACACCTTC.

This chain connects TRBV19 to TRBJ2-7; D possibly corresponds to TRBD1 (5 bases). CDR1 and CDR2 (germline): LNHDA, SQIVND (reference sequence). CDR3 size: 15 residues. The germline V and J ends were trimmed by 1 base and 2 bases, with 12 bases remaining between them. The CDR3: CASSIGGGPTYEQYF. The CDR3 nucleotides read TGTGCCAGTAGTATAGGGGGCGGCCCAACCTACGAGCAGTACTTC.

The V and J genes are TRBV2 and TRBJ2-3; 12 nucleotides align to TRBD2. Per germline, CDR1 SNHLY and CDR2 FYNNEI. V dropped 4 bases and J dropped 3; count of bases not matched to a gene: 2. This CDR3 contains 15 residues. CDR3 amino acids: CASSAGTSGTDTQYF. CDR3 in DNA: TGTGCCAGCAGTGCCGGGACTAGCGGGACAGATACGCAGTATTTT. Full variable domain (missing parts from reference TRBV2 and TRBJ2-3): EPEVTQTPSHQVTQMGQEVILRCVPISNHLYFYWYRQILGQKVEFLVSFYNNEISEKSEIFDDQFSVERPDGSNFTLKIRSTKLEDSAMYFCASSAGTSGTDTQYFGPGTRLTVL.

The chain employs TRBV30 and TRBJ1-2; D is unresolved. V shed 1 base and J shed 3 bases, with 9 bases lying between them. This CDR3 is built from 13 residues. Germline assignment: CDR1 GTSNPN and CDR2 SVGIG (reference sequence). CDR3 in amino acids: CAWSGGWDYGYTF. CDR3 DNA: TGTGCCTGGAGTGGAGGGTGGGACTATGGCTACACCTTC.